This T cell receptor (beta chain) was captured in a study of PD-1 blockade in classical Hodgkin lymphoma. Looked up from germline, CDR1 is SGHDT and CDR2 is YYEEEE. This CDR3 has 13 residues. Trimming removed 4 bases from V and 3 bases from J, with 11 bases in between. In every patient, relapse followed autologous stem cell transplantation, while exposure to brentuximab vedotin differed. Assay: immunoSEQ multiplex PCR; the TCRdb copy retains only in-frame clones and omits some. Of about 37,000 clones in the sample, about 80% were seen once. The source material was peripheral blood mononuclear cells (PBMCs), sampled before the second cycle of nivolumab. The TCR comes from a human donor with classical Hodgkin lymphoma. This chain uses TRBV5-6 with TRBJ2-7; D unclear. CDR3 coding DNA: TGTGCCAGCAGCCTCGGCCAGATCTACGAGCAGTACTTC. It codes for CASSLGQIYEQYF.